This is a list of T cell receptor beta chains from one sample in a study of T cell responses to AZD1222 COVID-19 vaccine. Data came from immunoSEQ multiplex PCR; TCRdb stores just in-frame clones and leaves some out. The table has 70,000 or so clones, more than 65% seen once; the top ten hold around 25%. The source was peripheral blood, collected on day 0 of MenACWY control vaccination. These receptors originate from an adult in good health. The CDR3 runs from the conserved cysteine through the conserved F or W. Fields, in order: J gene, V gene, clone size, CDR3 length, D gene, CDR3 DNA, CDR3 protein. A D gene is named only where the DNA matches it firmly. The listing skips clone size in some rows; elsewhere it reads once, few, many or a size class.

TRBJ1-6 TRBV3-1/TRBV3-2 few 15 TRBD1 TGTGCCAGCAGCCAAGGGACAGGTTATAATTCACCCCTCCACTTT CASSQGTGYNSPLHF
TRBJ2-1 TRBV7-2 NA 14 NA TGTGCCAGCAGCTACCGGCCGGGTAACAATGAGCAGTTCTTC CASSYRPGNNEQFF
TRBJ2-1 TRBV10-3 NA 15 TRBD1 TGTGCCATCAGTCCCGGACAGGGTCGCGACAATGAGCAGTTCTTC CAISPGQGRDNEQFF
TRBJ1-6 TRBV2 NA 13 NA TGTGCCAGCACTGAAGACGGTAATTCACCCCTCCACTTT CASTEDGNSPLHF
TRBJ2-3 TRBV5-1 NA 16 TRBD1 TGCGCCAGCAGCCTAAGGGGACAGATTCTCACAGATACGCAGTATTTT CASSLRGQILTDTQYF
TRBJ1-1 TRBV14 NA 13 NA TGTGCCAGCAGCCAAACTGGACGGCCTGAAGCTTTCTTT CASSQTGRPEAFF
TRBJ1-2 TRBV5-6 NA 13 NA TGTGCCAGCAGCAGACCGGAAAACTATGGCTACACCTTC CASSRPENYGYTF
TRBJ2-7 TRBV14 NA 14 NA TGTGCCAGCAGCCAATTTTCGGGGGTTTACGAGCAGTACTTC CASSQFSGVYEQYF
TRBJ1-5 TRBV6-6 NA 14 TRBD1 TGTGCCAGCAGCGGACAGGGGGCAAGTCAGCCCCAGCATTTT CASSGQGASQPQHF
TRBJ2-3 TRBV29-1 NA 14 NA TGCAGCGTGGCCGACAGTGGGATCACAGATACGCAGTATTTT CSVADSGITDTQYF
TRBJ2-5 TRBV4-2 few 16 TRBD1 TGTGCCAGCAGCCAAACACCGGGACAGGGAGGAGAGACCCAGTACTTC CASSQTPGQGGETQYF
TRBJ2-2 TRBV6-5 NA 14 NA TGTGCCAGCAGGCCGGACCCGAACACCGGGGAGCTGTTTTTT CASRPDPNTGELFF
TRBJ1-1 TRBV30 NA 14 NA TGTGCCTGGAGACCGAAGGACAGGAACACTGAAGCTTTCTTT CAWRPKDRNTEAFF
TRBJ1-2 TRBV28 NA 14 NA TGTGCCAGCAGTCCGAGACAGGCGAACTATGGCTACACCTTC CASSPRQANYGYTF